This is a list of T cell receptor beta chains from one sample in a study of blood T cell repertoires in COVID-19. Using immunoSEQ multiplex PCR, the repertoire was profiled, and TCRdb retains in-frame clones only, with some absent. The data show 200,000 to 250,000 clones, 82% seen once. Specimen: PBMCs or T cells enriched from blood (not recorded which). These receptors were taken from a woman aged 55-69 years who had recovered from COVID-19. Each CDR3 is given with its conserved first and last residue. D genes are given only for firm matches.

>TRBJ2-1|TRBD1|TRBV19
CASSIGDRGHSEQFF
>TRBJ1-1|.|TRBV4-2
CASSYDSKNTEAFF
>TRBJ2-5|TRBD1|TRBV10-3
CAISLRDRDSTETQYF
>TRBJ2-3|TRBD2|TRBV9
CASRGLAGGTDTQYF
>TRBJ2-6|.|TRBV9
CASSVAGGISGANVLTF
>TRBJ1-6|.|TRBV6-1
CASSEFGGDSPLHF
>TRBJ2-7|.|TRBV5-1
CASRAGLVSYEQYF
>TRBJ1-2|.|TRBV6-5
CASSSRQNYGYTF
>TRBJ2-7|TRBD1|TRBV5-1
CASKAGTGSSYEQYF
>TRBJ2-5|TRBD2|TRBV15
CATKARLLAGKETQYF
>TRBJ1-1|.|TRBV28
CASRLQGITEAFF
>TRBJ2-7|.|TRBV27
CASSPQDEQYF
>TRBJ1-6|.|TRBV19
CASSIGGRESPLHF
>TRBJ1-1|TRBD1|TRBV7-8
CASSPISTGRNTEAFF
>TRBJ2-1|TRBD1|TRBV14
CASSPNLGTAFVNEQFF
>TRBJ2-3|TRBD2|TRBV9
CASSGRPGGSTDTQYF
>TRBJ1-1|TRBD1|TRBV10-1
CASRGQGGTEAFF
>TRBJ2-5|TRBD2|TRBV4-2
CASSQEGSGRAGETQYF
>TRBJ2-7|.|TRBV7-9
CASSLGGVSSYEQYF
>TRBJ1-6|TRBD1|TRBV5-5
CASSYTGGGNSPLHF
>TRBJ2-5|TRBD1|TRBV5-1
CASSRQGRETQYF
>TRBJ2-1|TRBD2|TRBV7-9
CASSLLAGGNEQFF
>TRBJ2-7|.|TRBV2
CASRGPHPSSYEQYF
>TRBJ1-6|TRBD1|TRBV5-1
CASRRDRVESPLHF
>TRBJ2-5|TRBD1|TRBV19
CSSRDRMGTQYF
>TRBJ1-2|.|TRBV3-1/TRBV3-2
CASSQGPENYGYTF
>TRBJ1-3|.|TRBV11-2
CASSLGVATGNTIYF
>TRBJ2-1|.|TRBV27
CASLAKHLAGDNEQFF
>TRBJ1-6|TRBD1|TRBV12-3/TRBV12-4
CASSRTGQLHF
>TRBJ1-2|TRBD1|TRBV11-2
CASSSPGQGVWGYTF
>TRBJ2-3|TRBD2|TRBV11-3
CASSLGTSGTDTQYF
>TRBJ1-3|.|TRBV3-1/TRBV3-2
CASSQGLSGNTIYF